These 29 T cell receptor beta chains originate from one sample sequenced in a study of T cell responses to AZD1222 COVID-19 vaccine. Sequencing was performed with immunoSEQ multiplex PCR; in TCRdb, only in-frame clones are kept and a portion is missing. Of 98,000 or so clones detected, 84% appear once; the ten largest clones hold 12% to 15%. The source was peripheral blood, collected 28 days after the second AZD1222 dose. All receptors come from an adult who received the AZD1222 COVID-19 vaccine.

This chain links TRBV5-1 with TRBJ1-1; TRBD1 might be the D (5 bases). Germline values: CDR1 SGHRS, CDR2 YFSETQ. The CDR3 sequence is 14 residues long. V was pared by 1 base and J by 5 bases, with 12 bases between. The CDR3, as DNA: TGCGCCAGCAGCTTGATGGCCAGGGATACTGAAGCTTTCTTT. This encodes CASSLMARDTEAFF.

V is TRBV7-6 and J is TRBJ1-2, with TRBD1 matching 9 bases. V dropped 5 bases and J dropped 4; count of bases not matched to a gene: 11. This CDR3 region has 16 residues. Germline V CDR1 and CDR2: SGHVS, FNYEAQ. CDR3 in DNA: TGTGCCAGCAGCAGGGACAGGGATGGTTCGGGCTATGGCTACACCTTC. Its translation: CASSRDRDGSGYGYTF.

The DNA for the CDR3 is TGTGCCAGCAGCAATACCAATTTGAGGCTTGGCTACACCTTC. Translating it yields CASSNTNLRLGYTF. The chain couples TRBV27 to TRBJ1-2, with unresolved D. Germline CDR1 MNHEY, CDR2 SMNVEV (reference sequence). The ends were cut back, 6 bases at V and 7 bases at J, with 18 bases in the middle. The CDR3 totals 14 residues.

The chain is built from TRBV4-1 and TRBJ2-1; D could derive from TRBD1 or TRBD2 (6 bases each). V lost 2 bases and J lost 6, with 11 bases in between. Germline V gene lookup returns CDR1 MGHRA and CDR2 YSYEKL. The CDR3 totals 14 residues. The CDR3 nucleotides read TGCGCCAGCAGCCAACCCAGGGGAGGCAATGAGCAGTTCTTC. This encodes CASSQPRGGNEQFF.

Points on this clone: One end of the junction fails to match germline, which may point to a read error. The chain is built from TRBV7-2 and TRBJ2-7, with D tentatively TRBD1 (6 bases). The CDR3 covers 14 residues. Germline CDR1 SGHTA, CDR2 FQGNSA. The CDR3 DNA reads as TGTGCCAGCAGCCCACAACAGGGAATTTTGCCCCCCCACTTC. Encoded protein: CASSPQQGILPPHF.

The chain uses TRBV18 and TRBJ1-4; the D gene is possibly TRBD1 (5 bases). CDR1 and CDR2 from the germline V gene are KGHSH and LQKENI. The CDR3 extends over 15 amino acids. V lost 3 bases to trimming and J lost 8 bases, with 16 bases between them. CDR3 sequence reads: CASSPPSGISEKLFF. CDR3 bases: TGTGCCAGCTCACCCCCCTCAGGGATAAGCGAAAAACTGTTTTTT.

This clone was observed a single time. The chain has TRBV3-1 (or the pseudogene TRBV3-2) and TRBJ1-2, with TRBD1 as a possible D gene (5 bases). This CDR3 is built from 14 residues. Looked up from germline, CDR1 is LGHDT and CDR2 is YNNKEL (reference sequence). V was cut by 0 bases and J by 8 bases, with 13 bases left in between. The CDR3 coding sequence is TGTGCCAGCAGCCAAGATCTAGGGGCTCAAGGCTACACCTTC. As protein: CASSQDLGAQGYTF.

The chain employs TRBV12-5 and TRBJ2-1, with TRBD1 as a possible D gene (6 bases). The CDR3 has 17 residues. Deletions cut 3 bases from V and 0 bases from J, with 15 bases between. Germline values: CDR1 LGHNT, CDR2 FRNRAP. This CDR3 reads CASGLGLDSYSYNEQFF. CDR3 nucleotides: TGTGCTAGTGGTTTAGGTCTGGACAGCTACTCCTACAATGAGCAGTTCTTC.

J is TRBJ1-5 and V is TRBV5-1, with D unclear. V was cut by 2 bases and J by 4 bases, with 7 bases left in between. This CDR3 has 13 residues. Germline assignment: CDR1 SGHRS and CDR2 YFSETQ. This CDR3 is CASSLAENQPQHF. The CDR3 nucleotides are TGCGCCAGCAGCTTAGCAGAGAATCAGCCCCAGCATTTT.

V gene TRBV7-6 combines with J gene TRBJ1-2; weak D call: TRBD1 (5 bases). CDR1 SGHVS and CDR2 FNYEAQ come from the germline V gene. This CDR3 has 13 amino acids. V lost 5 bases and J lost 4, with 11 bases in between. The CDR3 here is CASSQGGSYGYTF. The CDR3 DNA reads TGTGCCAGCAGCCAGGGAGGCAGCTATGGCTACACCTTC.

The CDR3, as DNA: TGTGCCAGCAGCTTAGCGGGAGGGGAAACAGATACGCAGTATTTT. Its protein is CASSLAGGETDTQYF. The chain links TRBV7-2 to TRBJ2-3; 7 positions match TRBD2. V shed 0 bases and J 3 bases; nucleotides not matched to a gene: 3. The CDR3 sequence is 15 residues long. The V gene's germline CDR1 is SGHTA and CDR2 FQGNSA.

In its sample, this clone ranks as medium-sized. The chain carries TRBV2 and TRBJ2-7, with a weak D call TRBD1 (5 bases). This CDR3 has 12 amino acids. Germline CDR1 reads SNHLY; CDR2 reads FYNNEI. The germline V and J ends were trimmed by 6 bases and 3 bases, with 9 bases remaining between them. CDR3 protein: CASSSDSYEQYF. As DNA, the CDR3 is TGTGCCAGCAGCTCCGACAGCTACGAGCAGTACTTC.

The table lists this clone with a count of one. This chain links TRBV11-3 with TRBJ1-6; D unclear. The length of the CDR3 is 12 residues. Germline CDR1 SGHNT, CDR2 YENEEA. The ends were cut back, 0 bases at V and 9 bases at J, with 3 bases in the middle. CDR3 DNA sequence: TGTGCCAGCAGCTTAGAGGGTTCACCCCTCCACTTT. Translation gives CASSLEGSPLHF.

The rearrangement links TRBV5-4 to TRBJ2-5; possible D gene TRBD2, 5 bases. Germline V lookup: CDR1 SGHNT, CDR2 YYREEE (reference sequence). This CDR3 has 15 residues. The ends were cut back, 4 bases at V and 3 bases at J, with 16 bases in the middle. CDR3 in amino acids: CASSPIQGGKETQYF. CDR3 in DNA: TGTGCCAGCAGCCCCATTCAAGGAGGCAAAGAGACCCAGTACTTC. Full variable domain (outside the CDR3, taken from reference TRBV5-4 and TRBJ2-5): ETGVTQSPTHLIKTRGQQVTLRCSSQSGHNTVSWYQQALGQGPQFIFQYYREEENGRGNFPPRFSGLQFPNYSSELNVNALELDDSALYLCASSPIQGGKETQYFGPGTRLLVL.

The chain combines TRBV28 with TRBJ1-5; D unclear. Germline V gene lookup returns CDR1 MDHEN and CDR2 SYDVKM. Trimming removed 3 bases from V and 9 bases from J, with 9 bases in between. This CDR3 is 12 amino acids long. The CDR3 bases are TGTGCCAGCAGTTTCCAGGTGGGGCCCCAGCATTTT. Its translation: CASSFQVGPQHF. The full variable domain, with the rest looked up from reference TRBV28 and TRBJ1-5, is DVKVTQSSRYLVKRTGEKVFLECVQDMDHENMFWYRQDPGLGLRLIYFSYDVKMKEKGDIPEGYSVSREKKERFSLILESASTNQTSMYLCASSFQVGPQHFGDGTRLSIL.

The chain links TRBV6-5 to TRBJ2-3, with D possibly called TRBD1 or TRBD2 (5 bases each). This CDR3 has 14 residues. The germline V gene has CDR1 MNHEY and CDR2 SVGAGI. Trimming removed 6 bases from V and 11 bases from J, with 21 bases in between. The DNA for the CDR3 is TGTGCCAGCAGACCCTTAAGTGAGGGGCTAAGGCAGTATTTT. It is translated as CASRPLSEGLRQYF.

This clone was observed once. The chain has TRBV5-1 and TRBJ1-1, with a tentative D call TRBD1 (5 bases). CDR3 length equals 15 residues. The germline V and J ends were trimmed by 0 bases and 2 bases, with 11 bases remaining between them. Germline values: CDR1 SGHRS, CDR2 YFSETQ. The CDR3 is CASSLGPTANTEAFF. In nucleotides, the CDR3 is TGCGCCAGCAGCTTGGGTCCGACAGCTAACACTGAAGCTTTCTTT.

The chain employs TRBV27 and TRBJ1-1; TRBD1 matches at 8 bases. The CDR3 is made up of 14 amino acids. Trimming cost V 5 bases and J 4 bases; bases outside gene matches: 6. Germline assignment: CDR1 MNHEY and CDR2 SMNVEV (reference sequence). As DNA, the CDR3 is TGTGCCAGCAGTCCGACAGGGGTTGCCACTGAAGCTTTCTTT. Encoded protein: CASSPTGVATEAFF.

V gene TRBV7-2 combines with J gene TRBJ1-1; D is perhaps TRBD1 (6 bases). V lost 4 bases, J lost 8 bases, and 17 bases lay in between. CDR3 length: 14 residues. Per the germline V gene, CDR1 is SGHTA and CDR2 is FQGNSA. CDR3 in DNA: TGTGCCAGCAGCTCCGGAGTCCGGGGGGGCGAAGCTTTCTTT. This translates into CASSSGVRGGEAFF.

This chain links TRBV7-9 with TRBJ1-2; D not resolved. CDR3 length: 12 amino acids. Trimming stripped 2 bases from V and 4 bases from J, with 5 bases between. Germline CDR1 is SEHNR and CDR2 is FQNEAQ (reference sequence). The CDR3 DNA reads TGTGCCAGCAGCTTAAGTACCTATGGCTACACCTTC. Translating gives CASSLSTYGYTF.

The gene calls are TRBV10-2 and TRBJ1-6; D unresolved. The V end was cut by 6 bases, the J end by 6 bases, with 6 bases between. The CDR3 runs 12 residues. CDR1 is WSHSY, CDR2 SAAADI, per germline. Here the CDR3 DNA reads TGCGCCAGCAGCACCAGTAATTCACCCCTCCACTTT. Translation: CASSTSNSPLHF.

Concerning this clone itself: Sequence at one end of the junction differs from germline and may be a read error. The J gene is TRBJ1-2, the V gene TRBV4-3, with D maybe TRBD1 (5 bases). The CDR3 runs 13 residues. In germline, CDR1 is LGHNA, CDR2 YSLEER. The DNA of the CDR3 is TGCACCAGCAGTCGGGATGGGGCTTATGGCTACACCTTC. Protein product: CTSSRDGAYGYTF.

The chain joins TRBV7-3 to TRBJ2-2; D possibly uses TRBD1 or TRBD2 (6 bases each). From germline, CDR1 is SGHTA and CDR2 FQGTGA. This CDR3 has 13 residues. V was shortened by 8 bases and J by 6 bases, with 13 bases between the two germline ends. As DNA, the CDR3 is TGTGCCAGCCGGAGGGGGGACGCCGGGGAGCTGTTTTTT. Its translation: CASRRGDAGELFF.

The chain joins TRBV12-3 or TRBV12-4 to TRBJ2-1; no firm D call. Trimming stripped 6 bases from V and 7 bases from J, with 10 bases between. The CDR3 spans 12 residues. CDR3 protein: CASSPSWNEQFF. In DNA form, the CDR3 reads TGTGCCAGCAGCCCCAGCTGGAATGAGCAGTTCTTC.

The chain is built from TRBV7-3 and TRBJ2-2; D is uncertain. This CDR3 is built from 14 residues. Trimming removed 1 base at V and 1 base at J, with 4 bases between. From germline, CDR1 is SGHTA and CDR2 FQGTGA. CDR3 loop: CASSLKQNTGELFF. The CDR3 DNA follows: TGTGCCAGCAGCTTAAAACAGAACACCGGGGAGCTGTTTTTT.

The rearrangement links TRBV7-9 to TRBJ1-2, with a weak D call TRBD1 (6 bases). The CDR3 extends over 16 amino acids. CDR1 and CDR2 from the germline V gene are SEHNR and FQNEAQ (reference sequence). V lost 4 bases and J lost 4, with 19 bases in between. The CDR3, as DNA: TGTGCCAGCAGCTCGGCCAGGGGCCCGACGGGCTATGGCTACACCTTC. Protein: CASSSARGPTGYGYTF.

The gene calls are TRBV10-2 and TRBJ2-1, with D possibly being TRBD1 (7 bases). CDR1 is WSHSY, CDR2 SAAADI, per germline. The CDR3 runs 16 residues. V lost 3 bases and J lost 0, with 12 bases in between. CDR3 coding DNA: TGCGCCAGCAGTGATCATCAGGGGGGCTCCTACAATGAGCAGTTCTTC. Translating it yields CASSDHQGGSYNEQFF.

The V and J genes are TRBV2 and TRBJ1-2; 8 bases map to TRBD1. V lost 3 bases, J lost 8 bases, and 11 bases stayed unmatched. CDR3 length: 15 amino acids. The germline gives CDR1 SNHLY, CDR2 FYNNEI. CDR3 in amino acids: CASSDSPGGMGGYTF. CDR3 nucleotide sequence: TGTGCCAGCAGTGACTCACCAGGGGGCATGGGGGGCTACACCTTC.

The V gene is TRBV25-1, the J gene TRBJ2-3, with 8 bases that match TRBD2. Germline V lookup: CDR1 MGHDK, CDR2 SYGVNS. Losses at the gene ends were 10 bases for V and 2 bases for J; bases not matched to a gene: 14. There are 16 residues in the CDR3. CDR3 bases: TGTGCCAACTCGATCCTAGCGGGCGTTTCCACAGATACGCAGTATTTT. It specifies CANSILAGVSTDTQYF.